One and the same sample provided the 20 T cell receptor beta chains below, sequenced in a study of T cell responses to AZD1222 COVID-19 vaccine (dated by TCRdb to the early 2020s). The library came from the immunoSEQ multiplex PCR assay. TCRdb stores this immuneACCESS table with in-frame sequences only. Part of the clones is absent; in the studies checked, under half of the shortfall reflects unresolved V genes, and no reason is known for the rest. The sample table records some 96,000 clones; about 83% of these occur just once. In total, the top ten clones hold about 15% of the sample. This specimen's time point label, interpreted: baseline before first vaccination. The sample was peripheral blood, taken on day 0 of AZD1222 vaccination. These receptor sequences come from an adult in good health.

In DNA, the CDR3 is TGTGCCATCAGTGAACAGCCACAAAGCTCCTACGAGCAGTACTTC. It translates to CAISEQPQSSYEQYF. The chain couples TRBV10-3 to TRBJ2-7; no clear D gene. V lost 3 bases and J lost 0, with 12 bases in between. This CDR3 has 15 residues. Germline V gives CDR1 ENHRY, CDR2 SYGVKD.

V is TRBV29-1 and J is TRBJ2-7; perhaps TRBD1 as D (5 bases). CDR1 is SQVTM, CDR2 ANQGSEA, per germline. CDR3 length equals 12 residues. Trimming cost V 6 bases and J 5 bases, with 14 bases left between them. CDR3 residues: CSVMTDRNEQYF. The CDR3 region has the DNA TGCAGCGTAATGACCGACAGAAACGAGCAGTACTTC.

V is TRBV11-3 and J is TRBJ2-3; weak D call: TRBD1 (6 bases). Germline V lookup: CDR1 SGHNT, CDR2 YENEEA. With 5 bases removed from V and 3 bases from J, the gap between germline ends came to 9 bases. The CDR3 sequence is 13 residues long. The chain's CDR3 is CASSLTGTDTQYF. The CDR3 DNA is TGTGCCAGCAGCCTAACAGGGACAGATACGCAGTATTTT.

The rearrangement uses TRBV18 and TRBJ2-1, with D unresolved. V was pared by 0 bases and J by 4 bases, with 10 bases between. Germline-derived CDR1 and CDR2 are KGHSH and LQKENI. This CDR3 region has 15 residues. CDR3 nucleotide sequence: TGTGCCAGCTCACCACCCTCACCAGTTTACAATGAGCAGTTCTTC. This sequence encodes CASSPPSPVYNEQFF. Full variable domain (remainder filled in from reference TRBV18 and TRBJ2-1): NAGVMQNPRHLVRRRGQEARLRCSPMKGHSHVYWYRQLPEEGLKFMVYLQKENIIDESGMPKERFSAEFPKEGPSILRIQQVVRGDSAAYFCASSPPSPVYNEQFFGPGTRLTVL.

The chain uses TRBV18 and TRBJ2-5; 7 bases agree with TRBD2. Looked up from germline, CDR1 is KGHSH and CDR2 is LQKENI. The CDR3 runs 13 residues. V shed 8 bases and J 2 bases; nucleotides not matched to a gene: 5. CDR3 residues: CASGRGGQETQYF. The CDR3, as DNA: TGTGCCAGCGGAAGGGGAGGGCAAGAGACCCAGTACTTC.

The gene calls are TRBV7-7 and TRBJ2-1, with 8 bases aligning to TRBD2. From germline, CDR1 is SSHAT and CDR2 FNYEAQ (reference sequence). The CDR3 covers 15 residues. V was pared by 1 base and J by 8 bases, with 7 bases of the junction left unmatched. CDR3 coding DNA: TGTGCCAGCAGCTTAGTGGGGACTAGTGCGGATGAGCAGTTCTTC. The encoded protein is CASSLVGTSADEQFF.

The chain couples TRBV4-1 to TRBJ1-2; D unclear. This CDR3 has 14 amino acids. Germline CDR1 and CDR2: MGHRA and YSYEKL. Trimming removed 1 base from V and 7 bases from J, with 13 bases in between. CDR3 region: CASSQVGGRRGYTF. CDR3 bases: TGCGCCAGCAGCCAAGTTGGAGGAAGACGTGGCTACACCTTC.

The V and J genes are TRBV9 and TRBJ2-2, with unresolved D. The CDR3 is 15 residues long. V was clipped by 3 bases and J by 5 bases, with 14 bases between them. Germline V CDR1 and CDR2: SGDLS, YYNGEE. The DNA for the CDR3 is TGTGCCAGCAGCGGTTTGCCAGAGCCAACCGGGGAGCTGTTTTTT. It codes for CASSGLPEPTGELFF. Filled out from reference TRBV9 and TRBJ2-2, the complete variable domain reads DSGVTQTPKHLITATGQRVTLRCSPRSGDLSVYWYQQSLDQGLQFLIQYYNGEERAKGNILERFSAQQFPDLHSELNLSSLELGDSALYFCASSGLPEPTGELFFGEGSRLTVL.

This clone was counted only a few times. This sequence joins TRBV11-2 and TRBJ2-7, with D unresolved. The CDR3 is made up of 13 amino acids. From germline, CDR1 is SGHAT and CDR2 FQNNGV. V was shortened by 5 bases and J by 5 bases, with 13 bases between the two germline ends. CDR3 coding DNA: TGTGCCAGCAGCACAGAGAGAACACACGAGCAGTACTTC. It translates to CASSTERTHEQYF.

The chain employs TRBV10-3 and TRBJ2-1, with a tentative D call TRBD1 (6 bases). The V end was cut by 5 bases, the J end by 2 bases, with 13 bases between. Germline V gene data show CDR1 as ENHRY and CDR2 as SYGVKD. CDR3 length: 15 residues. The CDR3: CAISPNRDTYNEQFF. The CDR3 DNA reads TGTGCCATCAGTCCCAACAGGGATACCTACAATGAGCAGTTCTTC.

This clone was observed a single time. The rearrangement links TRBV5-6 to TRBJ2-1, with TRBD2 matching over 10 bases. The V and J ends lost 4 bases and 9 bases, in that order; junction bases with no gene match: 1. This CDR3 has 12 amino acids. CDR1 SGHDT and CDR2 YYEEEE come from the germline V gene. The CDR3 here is CASSPSGGEQFF. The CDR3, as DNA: TGTGCCAGCAGCCCTAGCGGGGGTGAGCAGTTCTTC.

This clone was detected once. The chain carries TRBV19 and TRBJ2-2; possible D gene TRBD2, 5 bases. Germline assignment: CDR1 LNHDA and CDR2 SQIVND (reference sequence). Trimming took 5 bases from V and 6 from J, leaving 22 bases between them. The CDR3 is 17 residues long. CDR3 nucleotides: TGTGCCAGTAGTCTACCTCGGACTGCCATCGTGTCCGGGGAGCTGTTTTTT. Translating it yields CASSLPRTAIVSGELFF.

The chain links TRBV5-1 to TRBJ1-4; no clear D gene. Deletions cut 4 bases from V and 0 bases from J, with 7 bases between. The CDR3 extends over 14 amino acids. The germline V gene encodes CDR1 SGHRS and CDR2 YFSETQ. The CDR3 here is CASSGGATNEKLFF. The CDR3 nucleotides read TGCGCCAGCAGCGGAGGAGCAACTAATGAAAAACTGTTTTTT. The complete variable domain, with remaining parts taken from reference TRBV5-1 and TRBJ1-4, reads KAGVTQTPRYLIKTRGQQVTLSCSPISGHRSVSWYQQTPGQGLQFLFEYFSETQRNKGNFPGRFSGRQFSNSRSEMNVSTLELGDSALYLCASSGGATNEKLFFGSGTQLSVL.

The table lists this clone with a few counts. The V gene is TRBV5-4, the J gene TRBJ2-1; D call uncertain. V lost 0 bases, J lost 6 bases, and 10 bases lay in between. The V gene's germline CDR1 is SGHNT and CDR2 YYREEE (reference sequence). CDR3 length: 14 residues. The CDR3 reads CASSLDLPPNEQFF. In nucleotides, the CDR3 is TGTGCCAGCAGCTTGGACCTTCCTCCCAATGAGCAGTTCTTC.

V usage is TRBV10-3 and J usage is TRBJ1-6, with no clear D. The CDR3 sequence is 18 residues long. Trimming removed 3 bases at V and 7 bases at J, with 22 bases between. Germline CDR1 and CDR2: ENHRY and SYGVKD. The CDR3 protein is CAISDGPPRGRQNSPLHF. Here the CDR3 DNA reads TGTGCCATCAGTGACGGTCCCCCCCGCGGCCGACAAAATTCACCCCTCCACTTT.

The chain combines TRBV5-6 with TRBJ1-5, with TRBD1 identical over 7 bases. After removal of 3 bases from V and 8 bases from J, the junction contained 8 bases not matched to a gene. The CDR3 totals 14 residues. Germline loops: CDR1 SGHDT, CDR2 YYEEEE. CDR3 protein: CASSSTGAMKPQHF. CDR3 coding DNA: TGTGCCAGCAGCTCCACAGGGGCGATGAAGCCCCAGCATTTT.

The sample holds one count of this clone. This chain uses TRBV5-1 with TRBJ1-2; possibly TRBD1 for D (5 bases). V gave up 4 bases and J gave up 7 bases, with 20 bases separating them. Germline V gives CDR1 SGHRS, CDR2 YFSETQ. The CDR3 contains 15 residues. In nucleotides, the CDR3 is TGCGCCAGCAGCCCTTCTGGGGCCTCGGCGTCTGGCTACACCTTC. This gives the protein CASSPSGASASGYTF.

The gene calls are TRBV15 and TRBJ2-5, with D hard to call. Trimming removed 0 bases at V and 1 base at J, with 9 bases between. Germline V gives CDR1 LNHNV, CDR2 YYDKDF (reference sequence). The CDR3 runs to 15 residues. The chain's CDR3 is CATSREVSFQETQYF. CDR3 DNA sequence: TGTGCCACCAGCAGAGAAGTCAGTTTCCAAGAGACCCAGTACTTC.

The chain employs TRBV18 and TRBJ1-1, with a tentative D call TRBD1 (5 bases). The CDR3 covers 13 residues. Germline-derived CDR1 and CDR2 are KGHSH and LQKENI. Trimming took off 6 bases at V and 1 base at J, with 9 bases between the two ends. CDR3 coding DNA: TGTGCCAGCTCGCTGGGGGAGAACACTGAAGCTTTCTTT. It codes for CASSLGENTEAFF.

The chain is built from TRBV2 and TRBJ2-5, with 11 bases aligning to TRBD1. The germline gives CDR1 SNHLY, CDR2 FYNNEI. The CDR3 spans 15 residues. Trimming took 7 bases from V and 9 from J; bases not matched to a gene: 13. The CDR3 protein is CASTPDRGRLEAQYF. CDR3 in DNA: TGTGCCAGCACCCCGGACAGGGGGCGCTTGGAGGCCCAGTACTTC.